The 13 T cell receptor beta chains reported below all come from one sample, sequenced in a study of T cell responses to AZD1222 COVID-19 vaccine. Profiled with immunoSEQ multiplex PCR; TCRdb holds only in-frame clones, not every one. The sample records fewer than 110,000 clones, around 90% being singletons. The sample consisted of peripheral blood, taken on day 0 of AZD1222 vaccination. The receptors here all came from an adult in good health.

V usage is TRBV19 and J usage is TRBJ1-4; weak D call: TRBD1 (6 bases). V shed 3 bases and J shed 4 bases, with 15 bases lying between them. CDR1 is LNHDA and CDR2 is SQIVND in the germline V gene (reference sequence). The CDR3 extends over 16 amino acids. The CDR3 DNA is TGTGCCAGTAGTATTCGCTGGACAGCGATTAATGAAAAACTGTTTTTT. Its translation: CASSIRWTAINEKLFF.

V gene TRBV5-4 combines with J gene TRBJ1-6; tentative D call: TRBD1 (5 bases). Germline loops: CDR1 SGHNT, CDR2 YYREEE (reference sequence). This CDR3 is built from 15 residues. V was clipped by 2 bases and J by 5 bases, with 11 bases between them. DNA of the CDR3: TGTGCCAGCAGCTTTCAGGGCAGGGATAATTCACCCCTCCACTTT. This encodes CASSFQGRDNSPLHF.

The gene calls are TRBV5-4 and TRBJ1-6; no firm D call. The CDR3 runs to 14 residues. The V end was cut by 4 bases, the J end by 10 bases, with 15 bases between. Per the germline V gene, CDR1 is SGHNT and CDR2 is YYREEE (reference sequence). This CDR3 is CASSRTDGGSPLHF. The CDR3, as DNA: TGTGCCAGCAGCCGAACGGACGGAGGGTCACCCCTCCACTTT.

The chain joins TRBV27 to TRBJ2-3, with 7 bases fitting TRBD2. Germline values: CDR1 MNHEY, CDR2 SMNVEV (reference sequence). The CDR3 is made up of 14 amino acids. V lost 7 bases, J lost 6 bases, and 10 bases stayed unmatched. The CDR3 DNA reads TGTGCCAGCACCAAAAATGGACTAGTGGATACGCAGTATTTT. It translates to CASTKNGLVDTQYF.

This chain uses TRBV19 with TRBJ1-4, with D tentatively TRBD1 (6 bases). The CDR3 runs 17 residues. Trimming removed 3 bases from V and 3 bases from J, with 17 bases in between. CDR1 is LNHDA, CDR2 SQIVND, per germline (reference sequence). The CDR3 DNA sequence: TGTGCCAGTAGTATCCTAGGGGGGTACCCCGCTAATGAAAAACTGTTTTTT. Its translation is CASSILGGYPANEKLFF.

V usage is TRBV30 and J usage is TRBJ2-3; D is uncertain. The V gene lost 2 bases and the J gene lost 4 bases, with 4 bases spanning the gap. The CDR3 covers 11 residues. Germline CDR1 GTSNPN, CDR2 SVGIG (reference sequence). The CDR3 region is CAWSQADTQYF. CDR3 nucleotide sequence: TGTGCCTGGAGTCAGGCAGATACGCAGTATTTT.

The rearrangement links TRBV11-3 to TRBJ2-1; D perhaps matches TRBD1 (6 bases). Deletions cut 3 bases from V and 2 bases from J, with 17 bases between. The CDR3 sequence is 17 residues long. Germline loops: CDR1 SGHNT, CDR2 YENEEA. CDR3 residues: CASSLSLGGMAYNEQFF. The CDR3 region has the DNA TGTGCCAGCAGCTTGTCTTTAGGGGGTATGGCCTACAATGAGCAGTTCTTC.

Concerning this clone itself: The CDR3 ends on some other residue instead of the conserved phenylalanine or tryptophan, so this is likely a read error. The DNA is left out, because the CDR3 cannot be placed on it with certainty; the CDR3 is given as TCRdb lists it. This chain uses TRBV7-9 with TRBJ2-7; TRBD1, as called in the table, went unchecked against the DNA. The CDR3 is 13 amino acids in total, end residues counted. Germline CDR1 SEHNR, CDR2 FQNEAQ (reference sequence). The CDR3 sequence is CASSFGRQGGCQL.

The chain uses TRBV6-4 and TRBJ2-7; 8 nucleotides match TRBD1. In germline, CDR1 is MRHNA, CDR2 SNTAGT. The CDR3 covers 16 residues. Germline trimming cut 4 bases from V and 2 bases from J; bases unmatched to any gene: 10. DNA for the CDR3: TGTGCCAGCAGTGCCCCTCGGGACAGGACCCCCTACGAGCAGTACTTC. The encoded protein is CASSAPRDRTPYEQYF.

The DNA for the CDR3 is TGTGCCAGCAGTTTGCTCCAGGGGGCGGACTATGGCTACACCTTC. It yields the protein CASSLLQGADYGYTF. The chain joins TRBV6-5 to TRBJ1-2, with TRBD1 identical over 8 bases. Unmatched junction bases numbered 7, after V lost 4 bases and J lost 3 bases. CDR3 length equals 15 residues. The germline V gene encodes CDR1 MNHEY and CDR2 SVGAGI.

The chain has TRBV6-2 or TRBV6-3 and TRBJ1-1, with TRBD1 as a possible D gene (5 bases). Germline lookup yields CDR1 MNHEY and CDR2 SVGEGT. Trimming took 2 bases from V and 5 from J, leaving 9 bases between them. The CDR3 extends over 13 amino acids. DNA of the CDR3: TGTGCCAGCAGTTACCTGGGGGATACTGAAGCTTTCTTT. The encoded protein is CASSYLGDTEAFF.

The CDR3 nucleotides are TGTGCCAGCAGCGCCCGACAGGTCGGCTACACCTTC. Its translation: CASSARQVGYTF. The gene calls are TRBV9 and TRBJ1-2, with D perhaps matching TRBD1 (6 bases). CDR3 length: 12 amino acids. CDR1 and CDR2 from the germline V gene are SGDLS and YYNGEE. With 3 bases removed from V and 8 bases from J, the gap between germline ends came to 11 bases. The full variable domain, with the rest looked up from reference TRBV9 and TRBJ1-2, is DSGVTQTPKHLITATGQRVTLRCSPRSGDLSVYWYQQSLDQGLQFLIQYYNGEERAKGNILERFSAQQFPDLHSELNLSSLELGDSALYFCASSARQVGYTFGSGTRLTVV.

The chain recombines TRBV18 with TRBJ2-6, with a tentative D call TRBD1 (5 bases). The CDR3 has 15 residues. Germline CDR1 KGHSH, CDR2 LQKENI. V was clipped by 3 bases and J by 1 base, with 7 bases between them. The CDR3 is CASSPSGSGANVLTF. The CDR3 region has the DNA TGTGCCAGCTCACCGTCAGGGTCTGGGGCCAACGTCCTGACTTTC.